The 21 T cell receptor beta chains below come from one sample, sequenced in a study of early T cells in non-severe SARS-CoV-2 infection. TCRdb redid the calling of the 5' RACE reads with MiXCR, one entry per CDR3 protein. The sample records 74,000 or so distinct CDR3 sequences, roughly 13% being singletons. Sequencing was performed on whole blood. The receptors stem from an adult who was a healthcare worker with PCR-confirmed SARS-CoV-2 infection or an uninfected control (not recorded which).

This clonotype was picked up many times. The CDR3: CASSPPDKRYEQYF. The CDR3 DNA reads as TGTGCCAGCAGTCCACCTGACAAGCGCTACGAGCAGTACTTC. This rearrangement joins TRBV28 to TRBJ2-7; D not resolved. This CDR3 is built from 14 residues. Germline V lookup: CDR1 MDHEN, CDR2 SYDVKM. V gave up 5 bases and J gave up 3 bases, with 14 bases separating them.

This clonotype was detected ten times or more. The chain joins TRBV7-2 to TRBJ2-2; the D call may be TRBD1 or TRBD2 (5 bases each). V lost 5 bases and J lost 5, with 9 bases in between. This CDR3 is built from 13 residues. CDR1 SGHTA and CDR2 FQGNSA come from the germline V gene. CDR3 loop: CASSRGGTGELFF. The CDR3 nucleotides read TGTGCCAGCAGCCGGGGCGGGACCGGGGAGCTGTTTTTT. Full variable domain (remainder filled in from reference TRBV7-2 and TRBJ2-2): GAGVSQSPSNKVTEKGKDVELRCDPISGHTALYWYRQSLGQGLEFLIYFQGNSAPDKSGLPSDRFSAERTGGSVSTLTIQRTQQEDSAVYLCASSRGGTGELFFGEGSRLTVL.

V gene TRBV7-2 combines with J gene TRBJ2-5; 8 nucleotides align to TRBD2. The CDR3 consists of 15 residues. Per the germline V gene, CDR1 is SGHTA and CDR2 is FQGNSA. V was pared by 1 base and J by 9 bases, with 10 bases of the junction left unmatched. CDR3 nucleotide sequence: TGTGCCAGCAGCTTAGACACGGGGGGGACATTGGCCCAGTACTTC. This codes for CASSLDTGGTLAQYF.

This clonotype was recorded many times. The chain uses TRBV7-6 and TRBJ2-7; 7 bases fit TRBD1. The CDR3 loop spans 15 amino acids. CDR1 is SGHVS, CDR2 FNYEAQ, per germline. V shed 5 bases, J shed 1 base, and the junction held 8 bases outside the gene matches. CDR3 sequence (DNA): TGTGCCAGCAGCGCCAGACAGGGCTTATCCTACGAGCAGTACTTC. Translating it yields CASSARQGLSYEQYF.

As regards this clonotype: A single base separates this from a much larger clone, so it may be a read error. The V and J genes are TRBV7-9 and TRBJ2-7, with D maybe TRBD2 (5 bases). The germline V gene has CDR1 SEHNR and CDR2 FQNEAQ (reference sequence). The CDR3 has 16 amino acids. V was trimmed by 2 bases and J by 7 bases, leaving 21 bases between them. The CDR3 region is CASSLINSLTWEEQYF. The CDR3 DNA sequence: TGTGCCAGCAGCTTAATTAACTCCCTGACATGGGAGGAGCAGTACTTC.

This rearrangement joins TRBV7-9 to TRBJ2-2; no reliable D call. Germline V gene sequence: CDR1 SEHNR, CDR2 FQNEAQ (reference sequence). Trimming left V 5 bases short and J 4 bases short, with 14 bases between. The CDR3 length is 15 residues. The CDR3 here is CASSPTGFTTGELFF. In nucleotides, the CDR3 is TGTGCCAGCAGCCCAACTGGGTTTACCACCGGGGAGCTGTTTTTT.

This clonotype was detected ten times or more. V is TRBV6-5 and J is TRBJ2-7, with 8 positions matching TRBD1. V shed 6 bases, J shed 0 bases, and the junction held 4 bases outside the gene matches. CDR1 is MNHEY and CDR2 is SVGAGI in the germline V gene. This CDR3 has 14 amino acids. This CDR3 is CASRGQANSYEQYF. DNA of the CDR3: TGTGCCAGCAGGGGACAGGCAAACTCCTACGAGCAGTACTTC.

This clonotype was detected only a few times. Here the CDR3 DNA reads TGTGCCAGCAGCTCAGACGGACCAGGGGAGCAGTTCTTC. As protein: CASSSDGPGEQFF. This chain links TRBV11-2 with TRBJ2-1; weak D call: TRBD1 (5 bases). Per the germline V gene, CDR1 is SGHAT and CDR2 is FQNNGV. Trimming cost V 4 bases and J 10 bases, with 14 bases left between them. This CDR3 contains 13 residues.

In this sample, this clonotype turned up many times. The chain combines TRBV6-2 or TRBV6-3 with TRBJ2-3, with D perhaps TRBD1 (5 bases). Trimming shortened V by 3 bases and J by 10 bases, and 11 bases separated the two germline ends. This CDR3 has 12 amino acids. Looked up from germline, CDR1 is MNHEY and CDR2 is SVGEGT. The CDR3 DNA is TGTGCCAGCAGTTATCTGTGGGGCTCGCAGTATTTT. Protein: CASSYLWGSQYF.

The rearrangement uses TRBV12-3 or TRBV12-4 and TRBJ1-1; tentatively, D is TRBD1 (6 bases). The CDR3 runs 14 residues. With 6 bases removed from V and 3 bases from J, the gap between germline ends came to 14 bases. The DNA of the CDR3 is TGTGCCAGCAGATTGTTCGCAGGGGACACTGAAGCTTTCTTT. This translates into CASRLFAGDTEAFF.

The chain uses TRBV6-6 and TRBJ1-2, with 9 bases matching TRBD1. With 5 bases clipped from V and 5 bases from J, the junction kept 6 bases outside the gene matches. Germline CDR1 MNHNY, CDR2 SVGAGI (reference sequence). The CDR3 sequence is 14 residues long. The CDR3, as DNA: TGTGCCAGCAGTCCCGGGACAGGGAGTTATGGCTACACCTTC. Translation gives CASSPGTGSYGYTF.

This clonotype occurred many times. Here the CDR3 reads CASSWTSGRVTDTQYF. For the CDR3, the DNA is TGTGCCAGCAGCTGGACTAGCGGGAGGGTTACAGATACGCAGTATTTT. The chain is built from TRBV7-9 and TRBJ2-3; 15 positions match TRBD2. Losses at the gene ends were 4 bases for V and 3 bases for J; bases not matched to a gene: 2. The CDR3 contains 16 residues. Per germline, CDR1 SEHNR and CDR2 FQNEAQ (reference sequence).

This clonotype was found many times. The chain uses TRBV19 and TRBJ1-1; D gene uncertain. Per germline, CDR1 LNHDA and CDR2 SQIVND (reference sequence). V was shortened by 2 bases and J by 9 bases, with 16 bases between the two germline ends. This CDR3 is 14 amino acids long. CDR3 DNA: TGTGCCAGTAGTATAATTTCAGTGGCAGGACAAGCTTTCTTT. It yields the protein CASSIISVAGQAFF.

Only a few counts were recorded for this clonotype. The V gene is TRBV28, the J gene TRBJ1-5; D is ambiguous. Trimming shortened V by 2 bases and J by 5 bases, and 7 bases separated the two germline ends. This CDR3 contains 13 residues. The germline gives CDR1 MDHEN, CDR2 SYDVKM. CDR3 DNA sequence: TGTGCCAGCAGTTTAACGGGGTATCAGCCCCAGCATTTT. This encodes CASSLTGYQPQHF.

This chain uses TRBV7-2 with TRBJ2-3; TRBD2 aligns across 11 bases. In germline, CDR1 is SGHTA, CDR2 FQGNSA. Unmatched junction bases numbered 11, after V lost 5 bases and J lost 4 bases. This CDR3 comprises 17 residues. The CDR3 loop reads CASSQRLAGPQSDTQYF. CDR3 DNA: TGTGCCAGCAGCCAGAGACTAGCGGGGCCCCAGTCAGATACGCAGTATTTT.

The chain joins TRBV5-6 to TRBJ1-1, with no clear D. V was cut by 4 bases and J by 0 bases, with 10 bases left in between. Germline V gene data show CDR1 as SGHDT and CDR2 as YYEEEE. The CDR3 is 14 residues long. The chain's CDR3 is CASSALQLNTEAFF. CDR3 nucleotide sequence: TGTGCCAGCAGCGCCCTTCAGTTGAACACTGAAGCTTTCTTT.

The rearrangement links TRBV10-3 to TRBJ1-2, with 7 bases matching TRBD1. Germline trimming cut 6 bases from V and 2 bases from J; bases unmatched to any gene: 0. The CDR3 sequence is 12 residues long. Germline V gives CDR1 ENHRY, CDR2 SYGVKD. CDR3 bases: TGTGCCATCAGGACAGGGAACTATGGCTACACCTTC. Translation: CAIRTGNYGYTF.

This clonotype has ten or more counts. For the CDR3, the DNA is TGTGCCTGGACCGAACGGGGGCGGGAGTGGAGGGCAGGCACCGGGGAGCTGTTTTTT. Translation gives CAWTERGREWRAGTGELFF. The chain combines TRBV30 with TRBJ2-2, with a possible D match to TRBD2 (7 bases). V was pared by 4 bases and J by 4 bases, with 28 bases between. Germline V gene lookup returns CDR1 GTSNPN and CDR2 SVGIG (reference sequence). CDR3 size: 19 residues.

In its sample, this clonotype was seen many times. Germline is not matched at one junction end, which may reflect a read error. The V and J genes are TRBV7-2 and TRBJ2-5; TRBD2 is a possible D gene (5 bases). CDR1 and CDR2 (germline): SGHTA, FQGNSA. The CDR3 has 13 amino acids. In DNA, the CDR3 is TGTGCCAGCAGCCTAGCTCAGTTGCAGACCCAGTACTTC. Its protein is CASSLAQLQTQYF. The full variable domain, with the rest looked up from reference TRBV7-2 and TRBJ2-5, is GAGVSQSPSNKVTEKGKDVELRCDPISGHTALYWYRQSLGQGLEFLIYFQGNSAPDKSGLPSDRFSAERTGGSVSTLTIQRTQQEDSAVYLCASSLAQLQTQYFGPGTRLLVL.

This clonotype was counted a few times. This chain uses TRBV11-2 with TRBJ2-5; D is perhaps TRBD2 (6 bases). The CDR3 has 15 residues. The V gene's germline CDR1 is SGHAT and CDR2 FQNNGV. The V end was cut by 4 bases, the J end by 5 bases, with 17 bases between. In nucleotides, the CDR3 is TGTGCCAGCAGCTACCGGGGGAAGTCCTCCGAGACCCAGTACTTC. Protein: CASSYRGKSSETQYF.

This clonotype was recorded a few times. This rearrangement joins TRBV7-9 to TRBJ2-7, with D perhaps matching TRBD2 (5 bases). The V gene's germline CDR1 is SEHNR and CDR2 FQNEAQ (reference sequence). V shed 1 base and J shed 4 bases, with 17 bases lying between them. The CDR3 has 16 amino acids. Written as DNA, the CDR3 is TGTGCCAGCAGCTTAGGCCTCCCGGGGAACACATACGAGCAGTACTTC. This sequence encodes CASSLGLPGNTYEQYF.